This T cell receptor (beta chain) was identified during a study of regulatory T cells in long-lasting Graves disease. General study results and limits: The persistent group shared fewer than 3,500 public clonotypes, more than the roughly 970 shared by new patients. With persistent disease, TRBV28, TRBJ1-2 and TRBJ2-5 were the favored segments.

Specified time point: newly diagnosed GD, antithyroid drugs for less than 3 months. The TCR library was made from RNA extracted from PBMCs. Ten or more counts support this clonotype. Its specificity is not known. Germline V gives CDR1 SGHTA, CDR2 FQGNSA. This CDR3 spans 17 amino acids. The ends were cut back, 7 bases at V and 0 bases at J, with 16 bases in the middle. CDR3-region Arm-PCR and iRepertoire HTBI primers produced the TCR beta libraries. MiXCR, applied by TCRdb to the multiplex PCR reads, yields one record per CDR3 protein. This sample has roughly 560,000 distinct CDR3 sequences, with around 15% found just once. Separately, the same data were catalogued under a study of T cells in Graves' hyperthyroidism and ophthalmopathy. In that study: Most thyroid clonotypes with frequency above 0.001 were detected in blood.

This sequence originates from a woman in her forties or fifties with Graves disease. This chain uses TRBV7-2 with TRBJ1-6; tentatively, D is TRBD1 (5 bases). The sequencing used peripheral blood mononuclear cells (PBMCs), collected at new diagnosis, from a patient treated with antithyroid drugs. The CDR3 nucleotides read TGTGCCAGCATCGACCTCAGGGAGAGCTCCTATAATTCACCCCTCCACTTT. It codes for CASIDLRESSYNSPLHF.